The 25 T cell receptor beta chains presented below share a single source sample, sequenced in a study of chemoradiotherapy in HPV16-positive cancers. Sequencing used immunoSEQ multiplex PCR; TCRdb keeps in-frame clones, though not all of them. The sample lists more than 10,000 clones, roughly 90% occurring once. The sample consisted of blood, taken from a patient who underwent chemoradiotherapy. All receptors come from a human donor with HPV-associated anogenital cancer.

The chain links TRBV18 to TRBJ1-3; TRBD1 aligns across 7 bases. Germline V CDR1 and CDR2: KGHSH, LQKENI. The V segment lost 6 bases and the J segment 0 bases; nucleotides outside the gene matches: 5. The CDR3 has 15 residues. The CDR3 is CASSLGQHSGNTIYF. In nucleotides, the CDR3 is TGTGCCAGCTCCTTGGGACAGCACTCTGGAAACACCATATATTTT.

The rearrangement joins TRBV6-1 to TRBJ2-7; the D is unclear. Trimming stripped 3 bases from V and 4 bases from J, with 10 bases between. CDR3 length equals 13 residues. Germline CDR1 reads MNHNS; CDR2 reads SASEGT. The CDR3 coding sequence is TGTGCCAGCAGTGAGCGAGAGCCGTACGAGCAGTACTTC. It translates to CASSEREPYEQYF.

The chain couples TRBV4-2 to TRBJ2-3, with 9 bases matching TRBD2. Germline lookup yields CDR1 LGHNA and CDR2 YNFKEQ. Trimming removed 0 bases from V and 6 bases from J; junction bases left unmatched: 7. The CDR3 is 16 amino acids. CDR3 DNA sequence: TGTGCCAGCAGCCAAGATCTGCGGGGGGGCCTTGATACGCAGTATTTT. Encoded protein: CASSQDLRGGLDTQYF.

In its sample, this clone was seen a few times. The V call is TRBV5-4, the J call TRBJ1-2; 7 bases map to TRBD1. The V gene's germline CDR1 is SGHNT and CDR2 YYREEE (reference sequence). The CDR3 runs 13 residues. V lost 4 bases and J lost 3; bases outside the gene matches: 3. Here the CDR3 reads CASSHGQDYGYTF. As DNA, the CDR3 is TGTGCCAGCAGCCACGGACAGGACTATGGCTACACCTTC.

The genes are TRBV18 and TRBJ2-3; D remains ambiguous. V was trimmed by 6 bases and J by 2 bases, leaving 18 bases between them. Germline loops: CDR1 KGHSH, CDR2 LQKENI. This CDR3 has 16 residues. In nucleotides, the CDR3 is TGTGCCAGCTCGGTGAGATTTGAGGCTTCCACAGATACGCAGTATTTT. It yields the protein CASSVRFEASTDTQYF.

The gene calls are TRBV5-6 and TRBJ2-7; D may correspond to TRBD1 or TRBD2 (5 bases each). V lost 4 bases, J lost 3 bases, and 14 bases lay in between. In germline, CDR1 is SGHDT, CDR2 YYEEEE. The CDR3 has 14 amino acids. This CDR3 reads CASSLRDGLYEQYF. The CDR3 coding sequence is TGTGCCAGCAGCCTGAGGGACGGACTCTACGAGCAGTACTTC. Looking up the rest from reference TRBV5-6 and TRBJ2-7 gives the full variable domain: DAGVTQSPTHLIKTRGQQVTLRCSPKSGHDTVSWYQQALGQGPQFIFQYYEEEERQRGNFPDRFSGHQFPNYSSELNVNALLLGDSALYLCASSLRDGLYEQYFGPGTRLTVT.

This chain connects TRBV9 to TRBJ2-7; D may be TRBD1 (8 bases). The CDR3 sequence is 14 residues long. Germline V gene data show CDR1 as SGDLS and CDR2 as YYNGEE. V lost 6 bases to trimming and J lost 3 bases, with 16 bases between them. The CDR3 loop reads CASNQQGGSYEQYF. The CDR3, as DNA: TGTGCCAGCAACCAACAGGGGGGGAGCTACGAGCAGTACTTC.

The rearrangement joins TRBV7-2 to TRBJ2-3; possibly TRBD2 for D (5 bases). Trimming pared 1 base from V and 3 bases from J, leaving 14 bases between. The CDR3 runs 16 residues. Germline CDR1 and CDR2: SGHTA and FQGNSA. The CDR3 reads CASSLGPRGGTDTQYF. For the CDR3, the DNA is TGTGCCAGCAGCTTAGGGCCTAGAGGCGGGACAGATACGCAGTATTTT.

This sequence joins TRBV19 and TRBJ2-1; D not resolved. Deletions cut 5 bases from V and 9 bases from J, with 14 bases between. Germline assignment: CDR1 LNHDA and CDR2 SQIVND (reference sequence). The CDR3 is 13 residues long. CDR3 sequence: CASSPPVGSEQFF. The CDR3 nucleotides are TGTGCCAGTAGTCCCCCGGTAGGCAGTGAGCAGTTCTTC.

The chain employs TRBV6-1 and TRBJ1-2; no definite D call. Germline lookup yields CDR1 MNHNS and CDR2 SASEGT. The CDR3 has 15 residues. V was cut by 3 bases and J by 1 base, with 12 bases left in between. The CDR3 is CASSDPGYINYGYTF. CDR3 DNA sequence: TGTGCCAGCAGTGATCCCGGGTACATTAACTATGGCTACACCTTC.

V is TRBV7-9 and J is TRBJ1-1; possible D gene TRBD1, 6 bases. Germline V CDR1 and CDR2: SEHNR, FQNEAQ (reference sequence). Trimming removed 3 bases from V and 5 bases from J, with 10 bases in between. This CDR3 has 13 residues. CDR3 loop: CASSFPGETEAFF. CDR3 DNA: TGTGCCAGCAGCTTCCCAGGGGAGACTGAAGCTTTCTTT. The full variable domain, completed using reference TRBV7-9 and TRBJ1-1, is DTGVSQNPRHKITKRGQNVTFRCDPISEHNRLYWYRQTLGQGPEFLTYFQNEAQLEKSRLLSDRFSAERPKGSFSTLEIQRTEQGDSAMYLCASSFPGETEAFFGQGTRLTVV.

The chain couples TRBV6-4 to TRBJ2-3; TRBD2 aligns across 8 bases. CDR3 length: 16 amino acids. CDR1 and CDR2 from the germline V gene are MRHNA and SNTAGT. Losses at the gene ends were 8 bases for V and 1 base for J; bases not matched to a gene: 11. The CDR3 region has the DNA TGTGCCAGCGCGCCGACGAACGGGGGGGGCACAGATACGCAGTATTTT. Encoded protein: CASAPTNGGGTDTQYF.

The chain links TRBV4-2 to TRBJ2-5, with TRBD1 as a possible D gene (5 bases). The last part of the DNA fits TRBJ2-7 better; the J call may be wrong. Germline values: CDR1 LGHNA, CDR2 YNFKEQ. The CDR3 runs 15 residues. CDR3 protein: CASSQDQGSSYEQYF. In nucleotides, the CDR3 is TGTGCCAGCAGCCAAGATCAGGGCAGCTCCTACGAGCAGTACTTC.

This chain links TRBV2 with TRBJ1-1; D gene ambiguous. Between the trimmed V and J ends, which lost 4 bases and 7 bases, there was a span of 10 bases. Germline V lookup: CDR1 SNHLY, CDR2 FYNNEI. The CDR3 is made up of 12 amino acids. The CDR3: CASSGVRSEAFF. DNA for the CDR3: TGTGCCAGCAGTGGGGTGAGGAGTGAAGCTTTCTTT.

V and J are TRBV7-9 and TRBJ2-1; TRBD2 aligns across 8 bases. Germline V gene lookup returns CDR1 SEHNR and CDR2 FQNEAQ (reference sequence). The CDR3 spans 13 residues. J lost 9 bases, V lost 7 bases, and 8 bases had no gene match. CDR3 protein: CASTGLDFGEQFF. CDR3 nucleotides: TGTGCCAGCACGGGACTAGACTTTGGTGAGCAGTTCTTC.

The V call is TRBV6-5, the J call TRBJ2-2, with D perhaps TRBD1 (6 bases). Germline V gene lookup returns CDR1 MNHEY and CDR2 SVGAGI. The CDR3 runs to 16 residues. The V gene lost 0 bases and the J gene lost 4 bases, with 12 bases spanning the gap. The CDR3 DNA reads TGTGCCAGCAGTTACTCGAGGGTCAGGGGCACCGGGGAGCTGTTTTTT. Protein sequence: CASSYSRVRGTGELFF.

The CDR3 is CASSLLGDREYTEAFF. For the CDR3, the DNA is TGTGCCAGCAGCCTACTTGGGGACAGGGAGTACACTGAAGCTTTCTTT. The genes are TRBV28 and TRBJ1-1, with 9 bases fitting TRBD1. The J segment lost 3 bases and the V segment lost 6 bases, leaving 11 bases of the junction unmatched. CDR1 is MDHEN, CDR2 SYDVKM, per germline. The CDR3 covers 16 residues.

V gene TRBV6-4 combines with J gene TRBJ2-3; 16 positions agree with TRBD2. V dropped 2 bases and J dropped 4; count of bases not matched to a gene: 0. Germline V lookup: CDR1 MRHNA, CDR2 SNTAGT. The CDR3 loop spans 16 amino acids. CDR3 sequence reads: CASSDGTSGGADTQYF. As DNA, the CDR3 is TGTGCCAGCAGTGACGGGACTAGCGGGGGGGCAGATACGCAGTATTTT.

This chain joins TRBV6-1 and TRBJ1-5; 9 bases match TRBD1. CDR3 size: 16 residues. The ends lost 2 bases at V and 7 bases at J; junction bases unmatched: 9. CDR1 is MNHNS, CDR2 SASEGT, per germline. This CDR3 reads CASSERTGVGGQPQHF. The CDR3 DNA is TGTGCCAGCAGTGAAAGGACAGGGGTTGGAGGGCAGCCCCAGCATTTT.

The table lists this clone with a count of one. The chain has TRBV27 and TRBJ2-3, with D uncertain. Trimming took 6 bases from V and 2 from J, leaving 12 bases between them. The CDR3 has 14 residues. Germline CDR1 and CDR2: MNHEY and SMNVEV (reference sequence). Written as DNA, the CDR3 is TGTGCCAGCAGGGAGACTCCAAACACAGATACGCAGTATTTT. Its protein product is CASRETPNTDTQYF.

The chain employs TRBV5-1 and TRBJ2-5; no firm D call. CDR1 is SGHRS, CDR2 YFSETQ, per germline. The CDR3 is 11 residues long. Trimming took off 3 bases at V and 5 bases at J, with 5 bases between the two ends. CDR3 sequence (DNA): TGCGCCAGCAGCTGGCGGGAGACCCAGTACTTC. Translating gives CASSWRETQYF.

Concerning this clone: Sequence at one end of the junction differs from germline and may be a read error. The V and J genes are TRBV11-2 and TRBJ1-6; weak D call: TRBD1 (6 bases). This CDR3 is built from 14 residues. CDR1 SGHAT and CDR2 FQNNGV come from the germline V gene. CDR3 nucleotide sequence: TGTGCCAGCAGCGTAGACAGGAGCAGCTCACCCCTCCACTTT. This translates into CASSVDRSSSPLHF.

The genes are TRBV7-2 and TRBJ1-5; D gene unclear. V was cut by 1 base and J by 4 bases, with 5 bases left in between. Germline V gene sequence: CDR1 SGHTA, CDR2 FQGNSA. This CDR3 spans 13 amino acids. The CDR3 DNA sequence: TGTGCCAGCAGCTTAGAGATTAATCAGCCCCAGCATTTT. It yields the protein CASSLEINQPQHF.

V is TRBV7-9 and J is TRBJ2-3, with D possibly TRBD1 on 5 matching bases. Germline assignment: CDR1 SEHNR and CDR2 FQNEAQ (reference sequence). This CDR3 spans 15 amino acids. Trimming stripped 0 bases from V and 0 bases from J, with 7 bases between. CDR3 protein: CASSLAPGSTDTQYF. The CDR3 nucleotides read TGTGCCAGCAGCTTAGCGCCAGGGAGCACAGATACGCAGTATTTT.

CDR3 sequence: CASSFPTGGYNEQFF. CDR3 coding DNA: TGTGCCAGCAGCTTCCCTACGGGGGGCTACAATGAGCAGTTCTTC. The rearrangement uses TRBV11-3 and TRBJ2-1, with 7 bases matching TRBD2. CDR1 and CDR2 (germline): SGHNT, YENEEA. This CDR3 comprises 15 residues. V lost 3 bases and J lost 3; bases outside the gene matches: 5.